This T cell receptor (beta chain) comes out of a study of CD8 T cells in Susac syndrome (dated by TCRdb to about 2019). With respect to the entire study: Of the Susac syndrome patients who were sequenced, under 10 were in clinical remission while roughly six had clinically active disease. At the time of blood withdrawal, Susac syndrome patients were either therapy-naive, taking corticosteroids (with some also receiving IVIg), or on IVIg alone. The study used repertoire sequencing to test whether antigen drove CD8+ T cell activation and differentiation in Susac syndrome. Broad study findings and their caveats: The number of individuals in the TCR sequencing and HLA analysis was recognized as being relatively small. No clonal expansion was detected in the CD4+ T cell repertoire of Susac syndrome patients.

RNA was extracted using the RNeasy kit, and about 0.5 to 1 microgram was reverse transcribed with random hexamers. The immunoSEQ multiplex PCR assay, which covers 54 Vbeta and 13 Jbeta segments, was used to amplify TCR beta CDR3 regions. PCR amplification bias was corrected by using a synthetic template baseline for primer optimization and computational correction. The original pipeline was this. Reads were assigned to V, D and J genes according to IMGT and analyzed in immunoSEQ Analyzer, with only productive sequences retained. Clonality was calculated as one minus the Shannon entropy normalized by log2 of the number of productive unique sequences. For each patient and control, public and private clones were evaluated within the 100 most prevalent clones. Clones were defined as Susac-specific if absent from the healthy and MS cohorts, from 1052 published viral clones and from other ImmuneACCESS disease sequences. The raw public data were reprocessed by TCRdb itself: fastp quality trimming at Q25, MiXCR clonotype calling, in-frame beta chains only. Entries that share a CDR3 protein sequence are merged under the most common genes and DNA. The V and J calls and clone size come from TCRdb's table, not from the authors' own analysis. The sample has around 200,000 distinct CDR3 sequences on record, 85% to 95% of them singletons. The ten largest clones add up to 0.095% to 0.1% of the sample.

From V the trimming removes 4 bases and from J it removes 1 base, while the gene matches leave 4 bases of the junction unaccounted for. The CDR3 spans 15 residues, from the cysteine through the phenylalanine. The sequence is cut down to CDR3 DNA, 45 bases in frame from base 1. CDR1 and CDR2 are read off the germline V gene as SGHRS and YFSETQ. Peripheral blood CD8+ and CD4+ T cells from healthy donors, Susac syndrome patients and multiple sclerosis patients were profiled using high-throughput TCR beta sequencing. The Susac syndrome patients fulfilled recently defined diagnostic criteria for definite or probable disease. CD8+ TEMRA cells were enriched by FACS, while bulk CD8+ and CD4+ T cells were purified by magnetic negative isolation. Blood was collected in EDTA tubes and processed within 24 hours, with PBMCs isolated through density gradient centrifugation. PBMCs intended for TCR sequencing were cryopreserved in liquid nitrogen and thawed later in a water bath at 37 degrees C. The sorted or isolated CD4+, CD8+ and CD8+ TEMRA cells had a purity of 90% or higher.

As concerns this clonotype: No cognate antigen has been identified for it. No base qualities exist here, and no much larger clone lies one base off it.

This clonotype originated in a human donor with Susac syndrome. Recombination joined TRBV5-1 with TRBJ2-1; 8 nucleotides in the junction match TRBD1. Sequencing input: CD4+ T cells from PBMCs. The CDR3 corresponds to CASSPQGESYNEQFF. The sequenced DNA is TGCGCCAGCAGCCCACAGGGGGAGTCCTACAATGAGCAGTTCTTC.